The 26 T cell receptor beta chains in this list originate from one sample, sequenced in a study of response to subunit inactivated influenza vaccine. TCRdb fed the RT-PCR reads into MiXCR, producing one record per CDR3 protein. The sample carries more than 550,000 distinct CDR3 sequences, roughly 10% recorded once. The sample also formed part of further work on T cells expressing NK-cell markers. That report adds: As the method of synthesis, 5'RACE template switching with UMIs yielded TCR beta cDNA.

Sequences were derived from PBMCs from blood, sampled on the day of vaccination. All receptors derive from a man aged 50-59 years who received an inactivated influenza vaccine.

For this clonotype: Being one base from a much bigger clone, this may be a read error. The CDR3 sequence is CASTLLGHMGTNTEAFF. In DNA form, the CDR3 reads TGTGCCAGTACCCTCCTAGGCCACATGGGGACGAACACTGAAGCTTTCTTT. This rearrangement joins TRBV6-1 to TRBJ1-1, with a tentative D call TRBD1 (5 bases). V was cut by 9 bases and J by 1 base, with 24 bases left in between. Germline values: CDR1 MNHNS, CDR2 SASEGT. The CDR3 extends over 17 amino acids.

This chain uses TRBV6-5 with TRBJ1-1; 7 bases map to TRBD1. The CDR3 has 16 residues. In germline, CDR1 is MNHEY, CDR2 SVGAGI. V trimming: 2 bases; J trimming: 1 base; junction bases outside the gene matches: 7. CDR3 in DNA: TGTGCCAGCAGTTACGGGGGGACAGTGCGGAACACTGAAGCTTTCTTT. It codes for CASSYGGTVRNTEAFF.

In regard to this clonotype: This may come from a read error, since a much larger clone is one base off. This chain connects TRBV5-1 to TRBJ2-7, with TRBD1 as a possible D gene (6 bases). The CDR3 has 13 amino acids. CDR1 is SGHRS and CDR2 is YFSETQ in the germline V gene. CDR3 protein: CSSSSQGTYEQYF. CDR3 coding DNA: TGCTCCAGCAGCTCCCAGGGGACCTACGAGCAGTACTTC.

CDR3: CASRKTGTSRTDTQYF. In nucleotides, the CDR3 is TGTGCCAGCAGGAAGACCGGGACTTCTCGCACAGATACGCAGTATTTT. The chain joins TRBV12-3 or TRBV12-4 to TRBJ2-3; D possibly corresponds to TRBD2 (6 bases). The V end was cut by 6 bases, the J end by 1 base, with 17 bases between. The CDR3 consists of 16 residues.

This clonotype was counted between two and nine times. The chain couples TRBV19 to TRBJ2-1, with 14 bases fitting TRBD2. The CDR3 has 19 amino acids. J lost 7 bases, V lost 4 bases, and 15 bases had no gene match. In germline, CDR1 is LNHDA, CDR2 SQIVND (reference sequence). The chain's CDR3 is CASSNPGLAGVGTRNEQFF. The CDR3 DNA is TGTGCCAGTAGTAATCCGGGACTAGCGGGAGTGGGGACGCGAAATGAGCAGTTCTTC.

The chain joins TRBV28 to TRBJ2-3; D not resolved. This CDR3 spans 16 amino acids. V was cut by 3 bases and J by 0 bases, with 13 bases left in between. CDR1 is MDHEN and CDR2 is SYDVKM in the germline V gene. Here the CDR3 reads CASSFLRGSSTDTQYF. For the CDR3, the DNA is TGTGCCAGCAGTTTTCTGCGCGGCTCTAGCACAGATACGCAGTATTTT. Full variable domain (rest looked up from reference TRBV28 and TRBJ2-3): DVKVTQSSRYLVKRTGEKVFLECVQDMDHENMFWYRQDPGLGLRLIYFSYDVKMKEKGDIPEGYSVSREKKERFSLILESASTNQTSMYLCASSFLRGSSTDTQYFGPGTRLTVL.

The chain carries TRBV5-1 and TRBJ2-1; 7 nucleotides match TRBD2. V lost 4 bases and J lost 6; bases outside the gene matches: 10. Per germline, CDR1 SGHRS and CDR2 YFSETQ. This CDR3 has 15 residues. The CDR3 protein is CASSRGVLAGNEQFF. In DNA form, the CDR3 reads TGCGCCAGCAGCCGGGGGGTGCTAGCCGGCAATGAGCAGTTCTTC.

The gene calls are TRBV7-3 and TRBJ2-7; D is perhaps TRBD1 (5 bases). The CDR3 is 14 residues long. Germline CDR1 SGHTA, CDR2 FQGTGA. Trimming left V 5 bases short and J 7 bases short, with 18 bases between. CDR3: CASSPLQVPGEQYF. For the CDR3, the DNA is TGTGCCAGCAGCCCGTTACAGGTCCCGGGTGAGCAGTACTTC.

The table lists this clonotype with a few counts. The J gene is TRBJ1-2, the V gene TRBV29-1, with no clear D. Trimming removed 4 bases at V and 4 bases at J, with 10 bases between. The CDR3 contains 12 residues. Per the germline V gene, CDR1 is SQVTM and CDR2 is ANQGSEA. CDR3 loop: CSVGTVTYGYTF. The DNA of the CDR3 is TGCAGCGTTGGGACGGTGACCTATGGCTACACCTTC.

This clonotype was seen more than once but under ten times. The rearrangement uses TRBV12-3 or TRBV12-4 and TRBJ1-6; D is perhaps TRBD1 (5 bases). The CDR3 has 16 amino acids. V lost 4 bases, J lost 2 bases, and 12 bases lay in between. CDR3 nucleotides: TGTGCCAGCAGTTCAGGGACTCGGGCCTATAATTCACCCCTCCACTTT. As protein: CASSSGTRAYNSPLHF.

This clonotype occurred a few times. The J gene is TRBJ2-7, the V gene TRBV5-1; D not resolved. This CDR3 is 13 amino acids long. The V and J ends lost 6 bases and 3 bases respectively, with 13 bases between them. Germline assignment: CDR1 SGHRS and CDR2 YFSETQ. The CDR3 sequence: CASNSALGYEQYF. In DNA form, the CDR3 reads TGCGCCAGCAACTCAGCGTTGGGCTACGAGCAGTACTTC. The variable domain in full, completed from reference TRBV5-1 and TRBJ2-7, reads KAGVTQTPRYLIKTRGQQVTLSCSPISGHRSVSWYQQTPGQGLQFLFEYFSETQRNKGNFPGRFSGRQFSNSRSEMNVSTLELGDSALYLCASNSALGYEQYFGPGTRLTVT.

This clonotype has only a few counts. The chain joins TRBV7-2 to TRBJ1-4; D call uncertain. Germline V gene lookup returns CDR1 SGHTA and CDR2 FQGNSA. V shed 2 bases and J shed 5 bases, with 12 bases lying between them. The CDR3 spans 15 residues. CDR3 in DNA: TGTGCCAGCAGCTTAATCGCACAGAAAAATGAAAAACTGTTTTTT. Protein: CASSLIAQKNEKLFF.

There are a few counts of this clonotype. J is TRBJ1-2 and V is TRBV7-8; TRBD1 agrees at 9 bases. Germline assignment: CDR1 SGHVS and CDR2 FQNEAQ. The CDR3 runs to 17 residues. The V segment lost 1 base and the J segment 0 bases; nucleotides outside the gene matches: 6. CDR3 loop: CASSLVVGQGSNYGYTF. The DNA for the CDR3 is TGTGCCAGCAGCTTAGTGGTGGGACAGGGCTCTAACTATGGCTACACCTTC.

The V call is TRBV7-2, the J call TRBJ1-6; D is uncertain. From germline, CDR1 is SGHTA and CDR2 FQGNSA. V was trimmed by 7 bases and J by 10 bases, leaving 14 bases between them. This CDR3 comprises 13 residues. CDR3 bases: TGTGCCAGCAAAAACCCGGGGTACTCACCCCTCCACTTT. Its protein is CASKNPGYSPLHF.

This clonotype was detected a few times. The rearrangement uses TRBV4-1 and TRBJ1-4; the D gene is possibly TRBD1 (6 bases). This CDR3 contains 14 residues. The V gene's germline CDR1 is MGHRA and CDR2 YSYEKL. Trimming stripped 2 bases from V and 8 bases from J, with 12 bases between. CDR3 loop: CASSQWTEKEKLFF. The CDR3 region has the DNA TGCGCCAGCAGCCAATGGACAGAGAAAGAAAAACTGTTTTTT.

The chain uses TRBV29-1 and TRBJ1-1; no firm D call. Germline assignment: CDR1 SQVTM and CDR2 ANQGSEA. The germline V and J ends were trimmed by 7 bases and 3 bases, with 12 bases remaining between them. This CDR3 is 12 amino acids long. The CDR3 DNA follows: TGCAGCGCCGCAAGATCGGACACTGAAGCTTTCTTT. This codes for CSAARSDTEAFF.

This clonotype was found a few times. The rearrangement links TRBV5-1 to TRBJ2-2; a weak D match, TRBD1 (6 bases). Deletions cut 4 bases from V and 2 bases from J, with 12 bases between. This CDR3 has 15 residues. CDR1 is SGHRS and CDR2 is YFSETQ in the germline V gene. The CDR3, as DNA: TGCGCCAGCAGCCTCGGGACATATAACACCGGGGAGCTGTTTTTT. Amino acid sequence: CASSLGTYNTGELFF.

This sequence joins TRBV7-2 and TRBJ2-3, with 8 positions matching TRBD2. The J segment lost 4 bases and the V segment lost 2 bases, leaving 5 bases of the junction unmatched. Looked up from germline, CDR1 is SGHTA and CDR2 is FQGNSA. CDR3 size: 15 residues. For the CDR3, the DNA is TGTGCCAGCAGCTTATCGGGGGGGCCCCCAGATACGCAGTATTTT. Encoded protein: CASSLSGGPPDTQYF.

This clonotype was picked up a small number of times. J is TRBJ2-1 and V is TRBV6-4; 12 nucleotides agree with TRBD2. CDR3 size: 16 residues. V was pared by 0 bases and J by 9 bases, with 6 bases of the junction left unmatched. Germline-derived CDR1 and CDR2 are MRHNA and SNTAGT. CDR3 protein: CASSDSLAGGLAEQFF. CDR3 nucleotide sequence: TGTGCCAGCAGTGACTCCCTAGCGGGGGGGCTCGCTGAGCAGTTCTTC.

This rearrangement joins TRBV12-3 or TRBV12-4 to TRBJ1-1; D is possibly TRBD1 (6 bases). V was trimmed by 6 bases and J by 7 bases, leaving 12 bases between them. This CDR3 has 12 amino acids. The CDR3, as DNA: TGTGCCAGCAGGCTACAGGGCCTTGAAGCTTTCTTT. Amino acids: CASRLQGLEAFF.

This clonotype was seen a handful of times. This chain links TRBV30 with TRBJ2-7, with D unclear. Germline V CDR1 and CDR2: GTSNPN, SVGIG (reference sequence). The V gene lost 2 bases and the J gene lost 6 bases, with 14 bases spanning the gap. CDR3 size: 13 residues. The CDR3 is CAWSLKNAVEQYF. The CDR3 DNA reads as TGTGCCTGGAGTCTCAAAAACGCGGTCGAGCAGTACTTC.

This clonotype was seen a handful of times. The rearrangement links TRBV12-3 or TRBV12-4 to TRBJ1-6, with D possibly being TRBD1 (6 bases). V lost 2 bases to trimming and J lost 9 bases, with 17 bases between them. The CDR3 is 16 amino acids. CDR3 nucleotide sequence: TGTGCCAGCAGTTTAAGGCCCCAACAGGGCACTTCACCCCTCCACTTT. Its translation: CASSLRPQQGTSPLHF.

The rearrangement uses TRBV12-3 or TRBV12-4 and TRBJ2-7, with a tentative D call TRBD2 (5 bases). This CDR3 comprises 13 residues. V lost 3 bases and J 5 bases, leaving 11 bases between the germline ends. The chain's CDR3 is CASSFSPRDEQYF. CDR3 nucleotides: TGTGCCAGCAGTTTTTCACCGCGGGACGAGCAGTACTTC.

The J gene is TRBJ1-1, the V gene TRBV30, with 8 bases that match TRBD1. Germline V gene lookup returns CDR1 GTSNPN and CDR2 SVGIG (reference sequence). This CDR3 has 14 amino acids. V lost 1 base and J lost 6; bases outside the gene matches: 7. CDR3 residues: CAWSAPGGGSEAFF. The CDR3 nucleotides read TGTGCCTGGAGTGCCCCAGGGGGCGGGTCTGAAGCTTTCTTT.

This clonotype was counted ten times or more. This chain uses TRBV7-2 with TRBJ1-1; TRBD1 is a possible D gene (5 bases). Trimming shortened V by 5 bases and J by 1 base, and 14 bases separated the two germline ends. The CDR3 runs 15 residues. Per germline, CDR1 SGHTA and CDR2 FQGNSA. CDR3 coding DNA: TGTGCCAGCAGCGTCTCAGGGAGGGCGAACACTGAAGCTTTCTTT. Its protein is CASSVSGRANTEAFF.

This clonotype was counted between two and nine times. The chain employs TRBV24-1 and TRBJ2-1; tentatively, D is TRBD1 or TRBD2 (5 bases each). V was clipped by 6 bases and J by 1 base, with 9 bases between them. The CDR3 covers 14 residues. The germline gives CDR1 KGHDR, CDR2 SFDVKD. The CDR3 spells CATSNWGSYNEQFF. The CDR3 coding sequence is TGTGCCACCAGTAATTGGGGGTCCTACAATGAGCAGTTCTTC.